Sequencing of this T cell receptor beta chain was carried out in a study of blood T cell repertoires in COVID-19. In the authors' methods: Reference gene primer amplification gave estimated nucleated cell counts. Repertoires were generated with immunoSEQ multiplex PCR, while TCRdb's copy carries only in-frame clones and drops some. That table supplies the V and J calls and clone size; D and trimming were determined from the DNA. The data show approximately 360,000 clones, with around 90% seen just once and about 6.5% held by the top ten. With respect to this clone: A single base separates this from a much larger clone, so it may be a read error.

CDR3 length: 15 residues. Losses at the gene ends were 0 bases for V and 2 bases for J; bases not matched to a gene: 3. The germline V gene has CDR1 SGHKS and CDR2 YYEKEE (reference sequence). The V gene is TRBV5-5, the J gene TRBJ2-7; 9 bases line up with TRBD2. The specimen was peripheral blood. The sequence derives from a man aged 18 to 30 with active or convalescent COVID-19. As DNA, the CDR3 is TGTGCCAGCAGCTTGGGGACTAGCGCAACCTACGAGCAGTACTTC. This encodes CASSLGTSATYEQYF.